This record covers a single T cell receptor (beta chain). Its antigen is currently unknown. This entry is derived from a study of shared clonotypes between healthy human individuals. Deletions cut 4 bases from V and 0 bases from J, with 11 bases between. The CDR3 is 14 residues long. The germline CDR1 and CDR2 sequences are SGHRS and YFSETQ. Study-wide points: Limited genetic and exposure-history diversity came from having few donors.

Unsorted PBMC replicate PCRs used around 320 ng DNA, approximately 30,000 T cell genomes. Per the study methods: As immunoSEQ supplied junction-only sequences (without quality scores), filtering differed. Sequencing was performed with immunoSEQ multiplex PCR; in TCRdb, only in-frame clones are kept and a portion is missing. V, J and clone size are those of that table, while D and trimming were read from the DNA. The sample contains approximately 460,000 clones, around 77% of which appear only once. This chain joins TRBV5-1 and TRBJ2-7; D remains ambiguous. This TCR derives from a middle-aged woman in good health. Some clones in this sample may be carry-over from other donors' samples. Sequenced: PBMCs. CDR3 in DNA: TGCGCCAGCAGCCCCGGCCCTAGCTCCTACGAGCAGTACTTC. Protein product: CASSPGPSSYEQYF.